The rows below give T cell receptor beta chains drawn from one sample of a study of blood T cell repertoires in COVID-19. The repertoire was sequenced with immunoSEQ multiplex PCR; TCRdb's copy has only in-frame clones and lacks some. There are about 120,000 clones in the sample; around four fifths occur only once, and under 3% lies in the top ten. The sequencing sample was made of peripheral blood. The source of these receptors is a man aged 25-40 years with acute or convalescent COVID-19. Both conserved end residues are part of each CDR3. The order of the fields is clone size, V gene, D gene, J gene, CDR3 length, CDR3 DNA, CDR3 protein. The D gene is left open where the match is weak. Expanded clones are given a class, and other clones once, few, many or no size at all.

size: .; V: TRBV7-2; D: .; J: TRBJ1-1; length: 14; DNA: TGTGCCAGCAGCCCTCACAGGGTTGGCACTGAAGCTTTCTTT; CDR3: CASSPHRVGTEAFF
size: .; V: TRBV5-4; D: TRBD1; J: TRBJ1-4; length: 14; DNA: TGTGCCAGCAGCCTAGACAGGGGTGGTGAAAAACTGTTTTTT; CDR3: CASSLDRGGEKLFF
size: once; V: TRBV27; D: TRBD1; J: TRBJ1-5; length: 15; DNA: TGTGCCAGCAGTCTACGACCAGGGGGCGATCAGCCCCAGCATTTT; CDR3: CASSLRPGGDQPQHF
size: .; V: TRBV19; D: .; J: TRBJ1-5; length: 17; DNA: TGTGCCAGTAGTATGAGGGGTGGGGACTATAGCAATCAGCCCCAGCATTTT; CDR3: CASSMRGGDYSNQPQHF
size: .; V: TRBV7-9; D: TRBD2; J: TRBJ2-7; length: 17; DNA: TGTGCCAGCAGCTCCCTCCCCCCTAGCGGGGAGGCTTACGAGCAGTACTTC; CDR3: CASSSLPPSGEAYEQYF
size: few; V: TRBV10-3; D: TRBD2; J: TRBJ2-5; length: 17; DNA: TGTGCCATCAGTGAGTCCACTAGCGGGAGAGGAGGAGAGACCCAGTACTTC; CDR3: CAISESTSGRGGETQYF
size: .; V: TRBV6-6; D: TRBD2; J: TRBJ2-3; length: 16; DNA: TGTGCCAGCAGTTACGCTAGCGGGGGGGATGGAGATACGCAGTATTTT; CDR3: CASSYASGGDGDTQYF
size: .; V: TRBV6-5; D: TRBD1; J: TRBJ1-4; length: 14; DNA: TGTGCCAGCAGCCCCGGGACAGGGGTGGGGGGACTGTTTTTT; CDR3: CASSPGTGVGGLFF
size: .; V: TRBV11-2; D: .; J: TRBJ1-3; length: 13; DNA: TGTGCCAGCAGCCCCACAACCGGAAACACCATATATTTT; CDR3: CASSPTTGNTIYF
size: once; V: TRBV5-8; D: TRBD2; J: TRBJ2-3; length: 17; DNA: TGTGCCAGCAGCAACACGTCCGGGGGGGCTGGCACAGATACGCAGTATTTT; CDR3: CASSNTSGGAGTDTQYF
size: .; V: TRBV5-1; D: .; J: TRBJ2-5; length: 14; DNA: TGCGCCAGCAGCTTGGCCAACTCGATAGAGACCCAGTACTTC; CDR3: CASSLANSIETQYF
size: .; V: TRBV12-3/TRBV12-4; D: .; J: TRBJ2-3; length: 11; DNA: TGTGCCAGCAGCCGGACACATACGCAGTATTTT; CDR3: CASSRTHTQYF
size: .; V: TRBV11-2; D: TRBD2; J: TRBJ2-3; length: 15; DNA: TGTGCCAGCAGCCCCGGCGGCGGGGGGGCGCGTACGCAGTATTTT; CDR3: CASSPGGGGARTQYF
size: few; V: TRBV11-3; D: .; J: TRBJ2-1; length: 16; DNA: TGTGCCAGCAGCTTGAGTTCATCTTCCTCCTACAATGAGCAGTTCTTC; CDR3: CASSLSSSSSYNEQFF
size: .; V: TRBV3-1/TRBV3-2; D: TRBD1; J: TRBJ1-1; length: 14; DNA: TGTGCCAGCAGCCAAACGACAGGGTACAGTGAAGCTTTCTTT; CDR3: CASSQTTGYSEAFF